The T cell receptor beta chain described here comes from a study of CD8 T cells in Susac syndrome. Random hexamers were used to reverse transcribe about 0.5 to 1 ug of RNA. TCRdb itself ran the immunoSEQ multiplex PCR reads through MiXCR, one entry per CDR3 protein. The table includes about 300,000 distinct CDR3 sequences, 80% to 90% detected once. There are 14 residues in the CDR3. The V gene end was trimmed by 3 bases and the J gene end by 5 bases; junction bases not matched to a gene: 4. Germline V gives CDR1 MDHEN, CDR2 SYDVKM. TEMRA cells underwent FACS enrichment and CD8+ and CD4+ T cells underwent negative isolation.

This clonotype was obtained from a human donor with multiple sclerosis. This chain joins TRBV28 and TRBJ2-7; 10 bases agree with TRBD2. The sequenced material came from CD8+ T cells from PBMCs. The DNA for the CDR3 is TGTGCCAGCAGTTTCAGCGGGAGGGTACACGAGCAGTACTTC. It codes for CASSFSGRVHEQYF.